The 11 T cell receptor beta chains below all came from one sample that was sequenced in a study of blood T cell repertoires in COVID-19 (dated by TCRdb to about 2020). Libraries were built with the immunoSEQ multiplex PCR assay. Sourced from immuneACCESS, this table was stored by TCRdb with only in-frame sequences that have V and J called. A share of the clones is absent; for the studies checked, an unresolved V gene accounts for under half, and the remainder has no known explanation. This sample has approximately 340,000 clones in its table, and just over 90% of those were observed once. Jointly, the top ten make up around 0.86% of the sample. The sequencing sample was made of PBMCs or T cells enriched from blood (not recorded which). The receptors were sampled from a woman in her thirties or forties who had been exposed to COVID-19.

The chain combines TRBV5-1 with TRBJ2-2; 11 bases map to TRBD1. The CDR3 spans 15 residues. The V gene end was trimmed by 5 bases and the J gene end by 7 bases; junction bases not matched to a gene: 7. Germline V gene sequence: CDR1 SGHRS, CDR2 YFSETQ. The CDR3 DNA sequence: TGCGCCAGCAGTGCGGACAGGGGGCTAGGCGGGGAGCTGTTTTTT. As protein: CASSADRGLGGELFF. Full variable domain (remainder filled in from reference TRBV5-1 and TRBJ2-2): KAGVTQTPRYLIKTRGQQVTLSCSPISGHRSVSWYQQTPGQGLQFLFEYFSETQRNKGNFPGRFSGRQFSNSRSEMNVSTLELGDSALYLCASSADRGLGGELFFGEGSRLTVL.

Comments on this clone: The junction shows a germline mismatch at one end, possibly a read error. V and J are TRBV4-3 and TRBJ2-6, with TRBD1 identical over 9 bases. Germline lookup yields CDR1 LGHNA and CDR2 YSLEER. The CDR3 loop spans 18 amino acids. CDR3 sequence (DNA): TGCGCCAGCAGTCAAGAAGGACAGGGGAGGTCTGGGGCCAACGTCCTGACTTTC. Protein: CASSQEGQGRSGANVLTF.

The chain joins TRBV18 to TRBJ1-1, with unresolved D. The ends were cut back, 2 bases at V and 1 base at J, with 8 bases in the middle. The germline gives CDR1 KGHSH, CDR2 LQKENI. The CDR3 loop spans 14 amino acids. CDR3 DNA: TGTGCCAGCTCACCAACGAGTGGGAACACTGAAGCTTTCTTT. This encodes CASSPTSGNTEAFF.

V and J are TRBV30 and TRBJ2-1, with TRBD1 identical over 9 bases. The CDR3 runs 16 residues. Losses at the gene ends were 3 bases for V and 4 bases for J; bases not matched to a gene: 10. The germline V gene has CDR1 GTSNPN and CDR2 SVGIG (reference sequence). The CDR3 is CAWSGITGQGYNEQFF. CDR3 sequence (DNA): TGTGCCTGGAGCGGAATAACGGGACAGGGTTACAATGAGCAGTTCTTC.

The V gene is TRBV4-3, the J gene TRBJ2-7; possibly TRBD1 for D (5 bases). Germline V gene lookup returns CDR1 LGHNA and CDR2 YSLEER. The CDR3 extends over 14 amino acids. V lost 1 base and J 1 base, leaving 8 bases between the germline ends. The CDR3 coding sequence is TGCGCCAGCAGCCAAGCCCGGACATCCTACGAGCAGTACTTC. The encoded protein is CASSQARTSYEQYF.

The chain joins TRBV9 to TRBJ2-3; 11 positions match TRBD2. Germline V CDR1 and CDR2: SGDLS, YYNGEE. The CDR3 sequence is 19 residues long. V gave up 4 bases and J gave up 2 bases; unmatched junction bases: 15. The CDR3: CASSHPTVAGGSFTDTQYF. As DNA, the CDR3 is TGTGCCAGCAGCCACCCCACGGTAGCGGGGGGGAGTTTCACAGATACGCAGTATTTT.

The V call is TRBV19, the J call TRBJ1-2; D is unclear. The V gene lost 10 bases and the J gene lost 4 bases, with 10 bases spanning the gap. CDR3 length: 11 residues. In germline, CDR1 is LNHDA, CDR2 SQIVND (reference sequence). CDR3 in DNA: TGTGCCACTATCCTAACCTATGGCTACACCTTC. It is translated as CATILTYGYTF.

The chain uses TRBV7-9 and TRBJ2-5; weak D call: TRBD2 (5 bases). Per germline, CDR1 SEHNR and CDR2 FQNEAQ (reference sequence). The CDR3 covers 13 residues. V lost 5 bases and J lost 1, with 8 bases in between. The CDR3 sequence: CASSRGVQETQYF. The CDR3 bases are TGTGCCAGCAGCCGGGGAGTCCAAGAGACCCAGTACTTC.

The chain has TRBV20-1 and TRBJ1-2, with D perhaps matching TRBD1 (5 bases). CDR1 is DFQATT, CDR2 SNEGSKA, per germline (reference sequence). The CDR3 is made up of 12 amino acids. Trimming removed 3 bases from V and 7 bases from J, with 12 bases in between. The CDR3 DNA follows: TGCAGTGCTAGTCCCCAGGGAGGTGGCTACACCTTC. The encoded protein is CSASPQGGGYTF.

V and J are TRBV19 and TRBJ1-1; D remains unclear. The V gene lost 6 bases and the J gene lost 11 bases, with 13 bases spanning the gap. The CDR3 extends over 11 amino acids. Looked up from germline, CDR1 is LNHDA and CDR2 is SQIVND (reference sequence). The CDR3 DNA sequence: TGTGCCAGTAGGGAGGGCAGGATGGCTTTCTTT. Translation: CASREGRMAFF.

This clone was recorded only once. J is TRBJ1-6 and V is TRBV11-2; 7 nucleotides match TRBD1. Per the germline V gene, CDR1 is SGHAT and CDR2 is FQNNGV. The CDR3 runs 15 residues. Trimming at V came to 4 bases and at J to 9 bases, leaving 9 bases not matched to a gene. CDR3 DNA sequence: TGTGCCAGCAGCTCCGGGACAGATCGTATTTCACCCCTCCACTTT. It codes for CASSSGTDRISPLHF.